This is a list of T cell receptor beta chains from one sample in a study of T-cell reconstitution after alpha-beta-depleted transplantation in children. MiXCR, applied by TCRdb to the PCR reads, yields one record per CDR3 protein. The sample yields about 400,000 distinct CDR3 sequences, around 21% seen once. The sample here was PBMCs from the stem cell graft donor, taken from the stem cell graft. Every receptor here comes from a human donor who donated a stem cell graft to a child with acute myeloid leukemia. Each CDR3 is given with its conserved first and last residue. Each record gives: D gene, clone size, J gene, CDR3 length, V gene, CDR3 DNA, CDR3 protein. The D gene is left open where the match is weak. Size is stated for part of the rows, as once, few or many counts, or as a class when the clone is expanded.

d_call: TRBD2; clone_size: few; j_call: TRBJ2-1; cdr3_length: 14; v_call: TRBV5-1; cdr3_nt: TGCGCCACCAGACTAGCGGGAGCCTACAATGAGCAGTTCTTC; cdr3_aa: CATRLAGAYNEQFF
d_call: TRBD1; clone_size: NA; j_call: TRBJ1-2; cdr3_length: 14; v_call: TRBV5-1; cdr3_nt: TGCGCCAGCAGCACTAGGGACAGGGCTGTCGGCTACACCTTC; cdr3_aa: CASSTRDRAVGYTF
d_call: TRBD2; clone_size: NA; j_call: TRBJ2-7; cdr3_length: 15; v_call: TRBV7-9; cdr3_nt: TGTGCCAGCAGCTCCTTCGCTAGCGGGAGCTACGAGCAGTACTTC; cdr3_aa: CASSSFASGSYEQYF
d_call: NA; clone_size: NA; j_call: TRBJ2-7; cdr3_length: 13; v_call: TRBV29-1; cdr3_nt: TGCAGCGTTGGGGGGCCGAACTCCTACGAGCAGTACTTC; cdr3_aa: CSVGGPNSYEQYF
d_call: TRBD1; clone_size: few; j_call: TRBJ2-1; cdr3_length: 15; v_call: TRBV10-3; cdr3_nt: TGTGCCATGGGACCGGGACAGAGTATCTACAATGAGCAGTTCTTC; cdr3_aa: CAMGPGQSIYNEQFF
d_call: NA; clone_size: NA; j_call: TRBJ2-2; cdr3_length: 14; v_call: TRBV5-1; cdr3_nt: TGCGCCAGCAGCCCTGCGGAGTACACCGGGGAGCTGTTTTTT; cdr3_aa: CASSPAEYTGELFF
d_call: NA; clone_size: NA; j_call: TRBJ2-2; cdr3_length: 14; v_call: TRBV24-1; cdr3_nt: TGTGCCACCAGTGATTTTACCAACACCGGGGAGCTGTTTTTT; cdr3_aa: CATSDFTNTGELFF
d_call: NA; clone_size: many; j_call: TRBJ2-5; cdr3_length: 14; v_call: TRBV29-1; cdr3_nt: TGCAGCGTTGGCGCAGGGACCTACCAAGAGACCCAGTACTTC; cdr3_aa: CSVGAGTYQETQYF
d_call: TRBD2; clone_size: few; j_call: TRBJ2-1; cdr3_length: 17; v_call: TRBV20-1; cdr3_nt: TGCAGTGCTCGGGGACTAGCGGGAGGGCCAGGGGTCAATGAGCAGTTCTTC; cdr3_aa: CSARGLAGGPGVNEQFF
d_call: TRBD2; clone_size: few; j_call: TRBJ2-3; cdr3_length: 16; v_call: TRBV5-1; cdr3_nt: TGCGCCAGCAGCAGGAGTAGACTAGCGTTTCCAGATACGCAGTATTTT; cdr3_aa: CASSRSRLAFPDTQYF
d_call: NA; clone_size: NA; j_call: TRBJ2-6; cdr3_length: 16; v_call: TRBV12-3/TRBV12-4; cdr3_nt: TGTGCCAGCAGTTTGTATGGTCTCTTTGGGGCCAACGTCCTGACTTTC; cdr3_aa: CASSLYGLFGANVLTF
d_call: TRBD2; clone_size: few; j_call: TRBJ2-1; cdr3_length: 14; v_call: TRBV20-1; cdr3_nt: TGCAGTGCTAGAGGCGGGAGTCTGTACAATGAGCAGTTCTTC; cdr3_aa: CSARGGSLYNEQFF
d_call: NA; clone_size: many; j_call: TRBJ2-1; cdr3_length: 13; v_call: TRBV29-1; cdr3_nt: TGCAGCGTTGTGGGACCCCTTCTAAATGAGCAGTTCTTC; cdr3_aa: CSVVGPLLNEQFF
d_call: TRBD2; clone_size: many; j_call: TRBJ2-3; cdr3_length: 17; v_call: TRBV20-1; cdr3_nt: TGCAGTGCTAGACCCATTCCGGGACTAGCTAAGACAGATACGCAGTATTTT; cdr3_aa: CSARPIPGLAKTDTQYF
d_call: NA; clone_size: NA; j_call: TRBJ2-3; cdr3_length: 13; v_call: TRBV6-5; cdr3_nt: TGTGCCAGCAGTTATCGAGTTCGGGATACGCAGTATTTT; cdr3_aa: CASSYRVRDTQYF
d_call: TRBD2; clone_size: NA; j_call: TRBJ2-1; cdr3_length: 15; v_call: TRBV12-3/TRBV12-4; cdr3_nt: TGTGCCAGCAGTTTAACCGGGACTAGCGAGGCTGAGCAGTTCTTC; cdr3_aa: CASSLTGTSEAEQFF
d_call: NA; clone_size: NA; j_call: TRBJ1-4; cdr3_length: 13; v_call: TRBV9; cdr3_nt: TGTGCCAGCAGCCTGGAGTCAGGTGAAAAACTTTTTTTT; cdr3_aa: CASSLESGEKLFF
d_call: NA; clone_size: NA; j_call: TRBJ1-1; cdr3_length: 15; v_call: TRBV20-1; cdr3_nt: TGCAGTGCTAGAGATCCCAGGGGAGCGAACACTGAAGCTTTCTTT; cdr3_aa: CSARDPRGANTEAFF
d_call: NA; clone_size: NA; j_call: TRBJ2-2; cdr3_length: 11; v_call: TRBV7-2; cdr3_nt: TGTGCCAGCAGCGCCTCTGGGCCGCTGTTTTTT; cdr3_aa: CASSASGPLFF
d_call: NA; clone_size: NA; j_call: TRBJ2-7; cdr3_length: 14; v_call: TRBV5-1; cdr3_nt: TGCGCCAGCAGCTTGGAACTCTCCTCCCACGAGCAGTACTTC; cdr3_aa: CASSLELSSHEQYF
d_call: TRBD2; clone_size: many; j_call: TRBJ2-3; cdr3_length: 14; v_call: TRBV20-1; cdr3_nt: TGCAGTGTAGCGGGAGGGCCAGGCACAGATACGCAGTATTTT; cdr3_aa: CSVAGGPGTDTQYF
d_call: TRBD1; clone_size: NA; j_call: TRBJ2-7; cdr3_length: 14; v_call: TRBV20-1; cdr3_nt: TGCAGTGCAAGCGAGGGACAGGGTCCCTACGAGCAGTACTTC; cdr3_aa: CSASEGQGPYEQYF
d_call: TRBD2; clone_size: many; j_call: TRBJ2-7; cdr3_length: 16; v_call: TRBV6-5; cdr3_nt: TGTGCCAGCAGTTACTCGGTCAGCGGGAGCTCCTACGAGCAGTACTTC; cdr3_aa: CASSYSVSGSSYEQYF
d_call: NA; clone_size: NA; j_call: TRBJ2-5; cdr3_length: 16; v_call: TRBV29-1; cdr3_nt: TGCAGCGTTGTGACCCAGGAACTTGAGCTCCAAGAGACCCAGTACTTC; cdr3_aa: CSVVTQELELQETQYF
d_call: NA; clone_size: NA; j_call: TRBJ2-7; cdr3_length: 13; v_call: TRBV5-1; cdr3_nt: TGCGCCAGCAGCTTTACTAGCATGGTCGAGCAGTACTTC; cdr3_aa: CASSFTSMVEQYF
d_call: TRBD1; clone_size: few; j_call: TRBJ2-5; cdr3_length: 13; v_call: TRBV28; cdr3_nt: TGTGCCACCCACGGGACAGGCCAAGAGACCCAGTACTTC; cdr3_aa: CATHGTGQETQYF
d_call: TRBD2; clone_size: few; j_call: TRBJ2-7; cdr3_length: 18; v_call: TRBV20-1; cdr3_nt: TGCAGTGCTAAACCGGGACGGGGGACTAGCGGGAGATTCAACGAGCAGTACTTC; cdr3_aa: CSAKPGRGTSGRFNEQYF
d_call: TRBD2; clone_size: many; j_call: TRBJ2-5; cdr3_length: 15; v_call: TRBV20-1; cdr3_nt: TGCAGTGCTAGAGAGGGAACTAGCGGGAGGGAGACCCAGTACTTC; cdr3_aa: CSAREGTSGRETQYF
d_call: TRBD2; clone_size: few; j_call: TRBJ2-7; cdr3_length: 16; v_call: TRBV7-2; cdr3_nt: TGTGCCAGCAGCTTAGCGCCTAGCGGGACCTCCTACGAGCAGTACTTC; cdr3_aa: CASSLAPSGTSYEQYF
d_call: NA; clone_size: NA; j_call: TRBJ1-1; cdr3_length: 14; v_call: TRBV15; cdr3_nt: TGTGCCACCAGCAGAGATCGTATGTTGGAGAAAGCTTTCTTT; cdr3_aa: CATSRDRMLEKAFF
d_call: TRBD2; clone_size: NA; j_call: TRBJ2-1; cdr3_length: 17; v_call: TRBV25-1; cdr3_nt: TGTGCCAGCAGTGAAGTGGGTAGCGGGCCCAGCTACAATGAGCAGTTCTTC; cdr3_aa: CASSEVGSGPSYNEQFF
d_call: NA; clone_size: few; j_call: TRBJ2-7; cdr3_length: 16; v_call: TRBV12-3/TRBV12-4; cdr3_nt: TGTGCCAGCAGTCCCGGGACGACGGACAGCTCCTACGAGCAGTACTTC; cdr3_aa: CASSPGTTDSSYEQYF
d_call: NA; clone_size: many; j_call: TRBJ1-2; cdr3_length: 15; v_call: TRBV29-1; cdr3_nt: TGCAGCGTTGAAGGGGACGCCCAACTGGCCTATGGCTACACCTTC; cdr3_aa: CSVEGDAQLAYGYTF
d_call: TRBD2; clone_size: NA; j_call: TRBJ2-1; cdr3_length: 15; v_call: TRBV20-1; cdr3_nt: TGCAGTGCTAGAGATCTGGGACTAGCCTACAATGAGCAGTTCTTC; cdr3_aa: CSARDLGLAYNEQFF
d_call: TRBD2; clone_size: few; j_call: TRBJ2-7; cdr3_length: 13; v_call: TRBV10-2; cdr3_nt: TGCGCCAGCGGTCCCACTAGCGCCTACGAGCAGTACTTC; cdr3_aa: CASGPTSAYEQYF
d_call: NA; clone_size: NA; j_call: TRBJ1-4; cdr3_length: 13; v_call: TRBV10-2; cdr3_nt: TGCGCCAGCAGTGAGGACCGAAATGAAAAACTGTTTTTT; cdr3_aa: CASSEDRNEKLFF
d_call: TRBD2; clone_size: NA; j_call: TRBJ2-1; cdr3_length: 15; v_call: TRBV18; cdr3_nt: TGTGCCAGCTCGCCTACCGGGACTAGTGCAAATGAGCAGTTCTTC; cdr3_aa: CASSPTGTSANEQFF
d_call: NA; clone_size: NA; j_call: TRBJ1-6; cdr3_length: 15; v_call: TRBV20-1; cdr3_nt: TGCAGTGCTAGAGTGGGGAGCTCCTATAATTCACCCCTCCACTTT; cdr3_aa: CSARVGSSYNSPLHF
d_call: TRBD1; clone_size: many; j_call: TRBJ2-5; cdr3_length: 12; v_call: TRBV12-3/TRBV12-4; cdr3_nt: TGTGCCAGCAGTCCACAGGGGACGGAGCAGTACTTC; cdr3_aa: CASSPQGTEQYF
d_call: TRBD2; clone_size: few; j_call: TRBJ2-7; cdr3_length: 15; v_call: TRBV25-1; cdr3_nt: TGTGCCAGCAGTGACCTACGGGGACTAGCGGCAAAGCAGTACTTC; cdr3_aa: CASSDLRGLAAKQYF
d_call: TRBD2; clone_size: few; j_call: TRBJ2-1; cdr3_length: 15; v_call: TRBV6-2/TRBV6-3; cdr3_nt: TGTGCCAGCCTAGGACTAGCGGGAGGGTACAATGAGCAGTTCTTC; cdr3_aa: CASLGLAGGYNEQFF
d_call: NA; clone_size: many; j_call: TRBJ2-7; cdr3_length: 13; v_call: TRBV28; cdr3_nt: TGTGCCAGCAGAGCGGGCGGAAGCCACGAGCAGTACTTC; cdr3_aa: CASRAGGSHEQYF
d_call: NA; clone_size: many; j_call: TRBJ2-2; cdr3_length: 16; v_call: TRBV6-1; cdr3_nt: TGTGCCAGCAGTGAAGGGGGCTCTTCCAACACCGGGGAGCTGTTTTTT; cdr3_aa: CASSEGGSSNTGELFF